This T cell receptor (beta chain) was identified in a study of blood T cell repertoires in COVID-19. Original handling: Reference gene primers were amplified, and this amplification served to estimate nucleated cell counts. Profiled with immunoSEQ multiplex PCR; TCRdb holds only in-frame clones, not every one. D and trimming were read from the DNA, whereas the V and J calls and clone size are those reported in that table. The table shows 35,000 or so clones, with about 84% occurring only once. CDR3 length: 13 amino acids. Trimming pared 7 bases from V and 2 bases from J, leaving 8 bases between. CDR1 is KGHDR and CDR2 is SFDVKD in the germline V gene.

The specimen sequenced was peripheral blood. This sequence originates from an elderly man with active or convalescent COVID-19. V gene TRBV24-1 combines with J gene TRBJ2-1; D may be TRBD2 (6 bases). DNA for the CDR3: TGTGCCACCAGCGGCGGGGCCTACAATGAGCAGTTCTTC. This translates into CATSGGAYNEQFF.